This TCR beta chain was found in a study of T cell repertoires in cytomegalovirus infection. Study-level background: TCR beta signatures that were public indicated CMV infection and matching HLA type.

Comment on this clonotype: Its antigen is not identified.

Study observations and caveats: The cumulative frequency of public TCR beta families identified carriers of CMV plus the relevant HLA. There were HLA-C-restricted CMV-specific TCR beta clonotypes dominating the ex vivo response.

V was pared by 0 bases and J by 6 bases, with 8 bases between. Germline values: CDR1 SEHNR, CDR2 FQNEAQ (reference sequence). CDR3 size: 14 residues. MiXCR, run by TCRdb on the reads, gives a single entry per CDR3 protein. The sample has about 360,000 distinct CDR3 sequences; 15% to 20% are singletons. This chain joins TRBV7-9 and TRBJ2-2, with unresolved D. Sequenced input: PBMCs. The receptor was isolated from a human donor in good health (CMV status not recorded). Some clones in this sample may be carry-over from other donors' samples. CDR3 coding DNA: TGTGCCAGCAGCTTAGCACTACTCGCCGGGGAGCTGTTTTTT. Protein product: CASSLALLAGELFF.